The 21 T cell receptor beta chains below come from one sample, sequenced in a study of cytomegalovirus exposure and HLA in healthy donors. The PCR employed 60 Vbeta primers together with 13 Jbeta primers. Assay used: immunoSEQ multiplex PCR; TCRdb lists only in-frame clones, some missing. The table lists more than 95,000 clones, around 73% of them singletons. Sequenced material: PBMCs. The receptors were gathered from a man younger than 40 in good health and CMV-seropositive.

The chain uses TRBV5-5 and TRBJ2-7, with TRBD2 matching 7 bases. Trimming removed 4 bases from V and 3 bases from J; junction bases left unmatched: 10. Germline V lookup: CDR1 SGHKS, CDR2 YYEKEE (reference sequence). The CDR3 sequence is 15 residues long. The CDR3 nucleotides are TGTGCCAGCAGCCAGACGGGACTATCCAGCTACGAGCAGTACTTC. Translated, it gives CASSQTGLSSYEQYF.

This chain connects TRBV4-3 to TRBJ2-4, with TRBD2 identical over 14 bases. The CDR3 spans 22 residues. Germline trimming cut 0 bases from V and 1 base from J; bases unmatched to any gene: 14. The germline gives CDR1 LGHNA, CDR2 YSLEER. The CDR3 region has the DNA TGCGCCAGCAGCCAAGATGGGGAGCCGGGACTAGCGGGAGAGGAGGCCAAAAACATTCAGTACTTC. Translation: CASSQDGEPGLAGEEAKNIQYF.

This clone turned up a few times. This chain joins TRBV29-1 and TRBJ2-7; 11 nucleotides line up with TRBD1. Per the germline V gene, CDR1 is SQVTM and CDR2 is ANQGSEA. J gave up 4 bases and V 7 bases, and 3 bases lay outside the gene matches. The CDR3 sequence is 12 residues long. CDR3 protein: CSAGDRGYEQYF. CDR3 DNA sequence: TGCAGCGCTGGGGACAGGGGGTACGAGCAGTACTTC.

CDR3: CASRGQGSIYGYTF. CDR3 bases: TGTGCCAGCAGGGGACAGGGGAGTATCTATGGCTACACCTTC. This chain uses TRBV2 with TRBJ1-2; 10 bases line up with TRBD1. From germline, CDR1 is SNHLY and CDR2 FYNNEI. This CDR3 has 14 residues. Trimming removed 6 bases from V and 4 bases from J; junction bases left unmatched: 5.

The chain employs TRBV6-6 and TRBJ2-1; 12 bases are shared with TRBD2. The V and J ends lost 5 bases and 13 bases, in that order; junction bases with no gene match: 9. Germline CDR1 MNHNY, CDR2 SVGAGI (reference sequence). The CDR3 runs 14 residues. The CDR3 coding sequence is TGTGCCAGCAGTATATCTAGCGGGAGGGCCTCTCAGTTCTTC. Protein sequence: CASSISSGRASQFF.

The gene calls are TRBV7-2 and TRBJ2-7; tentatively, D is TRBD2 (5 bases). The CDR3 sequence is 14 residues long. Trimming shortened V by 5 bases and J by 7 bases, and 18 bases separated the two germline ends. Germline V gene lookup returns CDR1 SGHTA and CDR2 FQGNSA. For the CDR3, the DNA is TGTGCCAGCAGCACGCGACTACGATTCGAAGAGCAGTACTTC. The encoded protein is CASSTRLRFEEQYF. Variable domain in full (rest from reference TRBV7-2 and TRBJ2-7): GAGVSQSPSNKVTEKGKDVELRCDPISGHTALYWYRQSLGQGLEFLIYFQGNSAPDKSGLPSDRFSAERTGGSVSTLTIQRTQQEDSAVYLCASSTRLRFEEQYFGPGTRLTVT.

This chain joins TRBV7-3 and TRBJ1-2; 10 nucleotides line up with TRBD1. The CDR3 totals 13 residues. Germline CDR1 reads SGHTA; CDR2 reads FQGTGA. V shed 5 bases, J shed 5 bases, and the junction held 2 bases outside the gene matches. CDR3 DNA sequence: TGTGCCAGCAGCCCGGACAGGGGGTATGGCTACACCTTC. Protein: CASSPDRGYGYTF. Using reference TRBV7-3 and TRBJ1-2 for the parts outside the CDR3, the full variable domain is GAGVSQTPSNKVTEKGKYVELRCDPISGHTALYWYRQSLGQGPEFLIYFQGTGAADDSGLPNDRFFAVRPEGSVSTLKIQRTERGDSAVYLCASSPDRGYGYTFGSGTRLTVV.

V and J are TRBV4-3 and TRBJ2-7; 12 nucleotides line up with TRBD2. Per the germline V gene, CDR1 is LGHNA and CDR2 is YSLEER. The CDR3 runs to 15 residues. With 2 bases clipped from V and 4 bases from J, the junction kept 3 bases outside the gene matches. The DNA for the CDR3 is TGCGCCAGCAGCCAAAGACTAGCGGGAGCATACGAGCAGTACTTC. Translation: CASSQRLAGAYEQYF.

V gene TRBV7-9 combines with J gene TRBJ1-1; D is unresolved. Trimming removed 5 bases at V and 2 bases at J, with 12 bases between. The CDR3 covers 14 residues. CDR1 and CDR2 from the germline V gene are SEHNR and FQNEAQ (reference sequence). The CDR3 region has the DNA TGTGCCAGCAGCCCCCCTAGCGCCAACACTGAAGCTTTCTTT. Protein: CASSPPSANTEAFF.

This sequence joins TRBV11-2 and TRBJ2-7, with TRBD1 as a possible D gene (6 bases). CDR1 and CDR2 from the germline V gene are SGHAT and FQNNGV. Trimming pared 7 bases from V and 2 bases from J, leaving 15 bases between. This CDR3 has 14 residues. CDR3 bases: TGTGCCAGCAACAACTACGGACAGACCTACGAGCAGTACTTC. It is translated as CASNNYGQTYEQYF.

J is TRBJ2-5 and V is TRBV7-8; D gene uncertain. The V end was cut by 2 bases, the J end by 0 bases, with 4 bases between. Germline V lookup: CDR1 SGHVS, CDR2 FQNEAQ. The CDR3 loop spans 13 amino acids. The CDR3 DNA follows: TGTGCCAGCAGCTTATTAGACCAAGAGACCCAGTACTTC. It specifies CASSLLDQETQYF. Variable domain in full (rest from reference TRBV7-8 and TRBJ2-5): GAGVSQSPRYKVAKRGQDVALRCDPISGHVSLFWYQQALGQGPEFLTYFQNEAQLDKSGLPSDRFFAERPEGSVSTLKIQRTQQEDSAVYLCASSLLDQETQYFGPGTRLLVL.

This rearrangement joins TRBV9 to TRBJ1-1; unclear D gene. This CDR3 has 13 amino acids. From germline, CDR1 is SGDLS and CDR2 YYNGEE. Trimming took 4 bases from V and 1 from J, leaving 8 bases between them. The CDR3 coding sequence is TGTGCCAGCAGCTTACAGCAGAACACTGAAGCTTTCTTT. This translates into CASSLQQNTEAFF.

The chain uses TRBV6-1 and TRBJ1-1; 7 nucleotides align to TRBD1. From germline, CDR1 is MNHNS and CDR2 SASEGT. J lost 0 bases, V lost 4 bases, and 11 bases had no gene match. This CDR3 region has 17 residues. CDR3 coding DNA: TGTGCCAGCAGTGCGGACAGGTCGGGAAGGGTGAACACTGAAGCTTTCTTT. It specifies CASSADRSGRVNTEAFF.

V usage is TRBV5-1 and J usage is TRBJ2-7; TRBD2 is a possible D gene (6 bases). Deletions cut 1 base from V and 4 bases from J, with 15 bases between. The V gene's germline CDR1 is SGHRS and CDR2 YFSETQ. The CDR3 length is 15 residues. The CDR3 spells CASSLNSGGLYEQYF. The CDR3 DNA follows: TGCGCCAGCAGCTTGAATTCCGGGGGTCTATACGAGCAGTACTTC. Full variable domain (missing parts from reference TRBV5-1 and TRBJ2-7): KAGVTQTPRYLIKTRGQQVTLSCSPISGHRSVSWYQQTPGQGLQFLFEYFSETQRNKGNFPGRFSGRQFSNSRSEMNVSTLELGDSALYLCASSLNSGGLYEQYFGPGTRLTVT.

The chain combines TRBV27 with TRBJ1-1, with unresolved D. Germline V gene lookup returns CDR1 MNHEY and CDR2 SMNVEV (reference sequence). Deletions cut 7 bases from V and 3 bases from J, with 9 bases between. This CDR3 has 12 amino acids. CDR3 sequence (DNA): TGTGCCAGCACCCGCTCGGACACTGAAGCTTTCTTT. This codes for CASTRSDTEAFF.

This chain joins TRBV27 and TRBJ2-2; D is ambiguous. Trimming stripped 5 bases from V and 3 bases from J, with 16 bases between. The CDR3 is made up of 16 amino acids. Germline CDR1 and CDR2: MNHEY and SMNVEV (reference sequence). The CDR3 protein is CASSDPNHRDTGELFF. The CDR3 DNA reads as TGTGCCAGCAGTGATCCGAACCACCGGGACACCGGGGAGCTGTTTTTT.

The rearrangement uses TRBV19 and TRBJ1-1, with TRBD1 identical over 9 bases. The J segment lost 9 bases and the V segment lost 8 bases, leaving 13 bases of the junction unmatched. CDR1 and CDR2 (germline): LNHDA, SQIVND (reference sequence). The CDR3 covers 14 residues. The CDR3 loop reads CASREGGTGNKAFF. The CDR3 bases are TGTGCCAGTCGCGAGGGGGGGACAGGGAATAAAGCTTTCTTT. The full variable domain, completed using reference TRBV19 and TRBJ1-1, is DGGITQSPKYLFRKEGQNVTLSCEQNLNHDAMYWYRQDPGQGLRLIYYSQIVNDFQKGDIAEGYSVSREKKESFPLTVTSAQKNPTAFYLCASREGGTGNKAFFGQGTRLTVV.

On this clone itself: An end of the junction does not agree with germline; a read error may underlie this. CDR3 DNA sequence: TGCAGCGTCGAAGAGATGAGCGGGAGTGGCTACAATGAGCAGTTCTTC. Residues: CSVEEMSGSGYNEQFF. The rearrangement uses TRBV29-1 and TRBJ2-1; 8 bases match TRBD2. The CDR3 contains 16 residues. Germline CDR1 is SQVTM and CDR2 is ANQGSEA.

CDR3 sequence reads: CASSPWDSYTEAFF. Here the CDR3 DNA reads TGTGCCAGCAGTCCTTGGGACAGTTACACTGAAGCTTTCTTT. The chain combines TRBV28 with TRBJ1-1, with TRBD1 matching 7 bases. Per the germline V gene, CDR1 is MDHEN and CDR2 is SYDVKM. The CDR3 length is 14 residues. V lost 5 bases, J lost 3 bases, and 6 bases stayed unmatched. Full variable domain (rest looked up from reference TRBV28 and TRBJ1-1): DVKVTQSSRYLVKRTGEKVFLECVQDMDHENMFWYRQDPGLGLRLIYFSYDVKMKEKGDIPEGYSVSREKKERFSLILESASTNQTSMYLCASSPWDSYTEAFFGQGTRLTVV.

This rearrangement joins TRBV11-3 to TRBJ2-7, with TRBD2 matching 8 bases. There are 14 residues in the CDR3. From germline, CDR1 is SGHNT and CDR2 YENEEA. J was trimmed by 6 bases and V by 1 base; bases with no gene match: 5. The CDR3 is CASSLVAGRGEQYF. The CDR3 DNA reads TGTGCCAGCAGCTTAGTAGCGGGAAGGGGCGAGCAGTACTTC.

The CDR3 reads CASSDLDTQYF. The CDR3 DNA sequence: TGCGCCAGCTCAGATCTAGATACGCAGTATTTT. The rearrangement joins TRBV4-1 to TRBJ2-3, with D unclear. The CDR3 is made up of 11 amino acids. Germline V gene data show CDR1 as MGHRA and CDR2 as YSYEKL. Trimming cost V 8 bases and J 5 bases, with 8 bases left between them.